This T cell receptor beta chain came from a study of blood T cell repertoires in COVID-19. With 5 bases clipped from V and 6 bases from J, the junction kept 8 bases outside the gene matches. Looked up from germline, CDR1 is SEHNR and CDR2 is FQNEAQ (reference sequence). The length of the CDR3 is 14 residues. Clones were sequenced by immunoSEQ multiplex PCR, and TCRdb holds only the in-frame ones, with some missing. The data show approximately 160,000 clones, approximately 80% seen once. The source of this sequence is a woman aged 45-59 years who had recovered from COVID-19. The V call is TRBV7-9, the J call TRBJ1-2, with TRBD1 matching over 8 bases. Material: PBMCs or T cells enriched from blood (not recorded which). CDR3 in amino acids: CASSPITGGDGYTF. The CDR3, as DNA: TGTGCCAGCAGCCCCATAACAGGGGGGGATGGCTACACCTTC.